This TCR beta chain was sequenced during a study of blood T cells in healthy people across ages (dated by TCRdb to 2013 to 2016). About the full investigation: In model experiments, template switching captured roughly one uniquely barcoded TCR beta cDNA molecule for every two T cells. Donors were grouped into four age groups: young (average approximately 15 years), middle-aged (less than 40), aged (around 60) and long-lived (about 89). To track age-related changes in TCR beta repertoire diversity, the study relied on deep sequencing normalized with unique cDNA molecular identifiers. Donors of different ages were randomly distributed across sequencing lanes to avoid experimental bias. Using the same blood draw, the study looked at two additional independent replicas of 1 million unique cDNA reads for two donors, one aged 18 to 30 and the other aged 80 or older. Study-wide conclusions, independent of this receptor: Conclusive comparison of naive and antigen-experienced compartments was prevented by the profiling of bulk unsorted PBMCs. Observed TCR beta diversity correlated strongly with the percentage of naive T cells measured by flow cytometry. Total diversity estimates from one million sequenced T cells were considered lower bounds and underestimates. Observed TCR beta diversity per million T cells fell roughly linearly with age, and a significant reduction was already apparent by age roughly 40. The long-lived group showed more naive CD4+ T cells, fewer expanded clones and increased TCR diversity than the aged group, suggesting age selection. Because donor CMV infection status was unknown, age-related changes in expanded clonotypes were potentially confounded.

Systemically healthy Caucasian individuals from Russia, around 39 in total and aged about 6 to 95 years, were included as donors. Each donor gave ten milliliters of peripheral blood, collected into EDTA-treated Vacutainer tubes. Ficoll-Paque density-gradient centrifugation was used to isolate PBMCs, with at least 7 million per sample. Trizol reagent was used to extract total RNA from PBMCs, with at least 5.5 micrograms per sample. For every donor, flow cytometry on a PBMC aliquot measured the percentage of naive CD45RAhigh/CD27high T cells. This clonotype came up a few times. Its antigen target is currently unknown. Base qualities are missing; no much larger clone stands one base away. The method behind the library was 5' RACE. Sequenced using an Illumina HiSeq 2500. A second roughly 6 to 11 cycle PCR used a sample-barcoded 5' primer and a J-beta primer mix. A template-switch 5' adaptor carrying 12 random nucleotides introduced a unique molecular identifier onto each TCR beta cDNA molecule. At least 3 million CDR3-containing paired-end reads were obtained from each sample. All of the RNA was converted into first-strand cDNA using the Mint cDNA synthesis kit, with a TRBC-specific oligonucleotide serving as the primer. Following uracil-DNA glycosylase treatment, a first 18-cycle PCR with universal primers M1SS and BC2_uni_R was performed on all cDNA. The paper's processing steps were these. Each sample was normalized by randomly selecting 1 million high-quality reads, each carrying a distinct molecular identifier. Instead of being binned into consensus sequences, reads with shared molecular identifiers were discarded. CDR3 identification, clonotype clustering and error correction used MiTCR with a Q25 quality threshold and the strictest error-elimination algorithm. A nonparametric unseen species model with Euler transformation was used to estimate lower-bound total TCR beta diversity. TCRdb reanalyzed the raw reads on its own, using fastp at Q25 for trimming and MiXCR for clone calling, and kept in-frame beta chains. Rows are unified per CDR3 protein, each entry keeping the most common DNA and genes. The V and J calls and clone size come from TCRdb's table, not from the authors' own analysis. Counted in this sample were about 1.6 million distinct CDR3 sequences; about 31% of them appeared once. About 11% of the sample is in the top ten clones.

This sequence originates from a woman between 25 and 40 years old in good health. Material for sequencing was blood.

CDR3 region: CASSPGPVYDYNEQFF. Here is the DNA: TGTGCCAGCAGCCCCGGTCCCGTTTATGACTACAATGAGCAGTTCTTC. The rearranged segments are TRBV7-3 and TRBJ2-1, with the D segment identity uncertain. Via the germline V gene, CDR1 is SGHTA and CDR2 FQGTGA. V is shortened by 5 bases, J by 3 bases, and the region joining them spans 17 bases. The CDR3 runs 16 residues from the cysteine to the phenylalanine. Just CDR3 DNA is preserved here, 48 bases in frame from base 1.